In its sample, the clone carrying this T cell receptor (beta chain) was seen once. Its antigen is not known. It was in the United States that all participants with HIV were treated. The CDR3 loop spans 13 amino acids. The V gene end was trimmed by 3 bases and the J gene end by 6 bases; junction bases not matched to a gene: 1. Looked up from germline, CDR1 is SGHAT and CDR2 is FQNNGV. The record originates from a study of long-term antiretroviral therapy in people with HIV. Study at large: Earliest sampling preceded the 2015 immediate-ART recommendation by about a decade.

Broader study findings: Although diversity increased after ART, it remained lower than in transplant donor controls.

They ran version v3.0 of the immunoSEQ assay at survey level. Libraries were prepared by immunoSEQ multiplex PCR; TCRdb keeps only in-frame clonotypes and omits some of them. The sample holds 17,000 or so clones, roughly 80% seen once. Sequencing used unsorted PBMCs, obtained 1.2 years before starting antiretroviral therapy. The TCR comes from a man under 40 with HIV. This chain uses TRBV11-2 with TRBJ2-2; TRBD1 aligns across 7 bases. The CDR3 nucleotides read TGTGCCAGCAGCTTCGACAGGGCCGGGGAGCTGTTTTTT. Its protein is CASSFDRAGELFF.